The next 21 T cell receptor beta chains were all read from a single sample in a study of response to subunit inactivated influenza vaccine. TCRdb reprocessed the RT-PCR reads with MiXCR, giving one entry per CDR3 protein. The sample yields roughly 700,000 distinct CDR3 sequences, around 14% seen once. The sample was PBMCs from blood, taken 14 to 15 days before vaccination. The receptors were gathered from a man in his forties or fifties who received an inactivated influenza vaccine.

The chain carries TRBV6-1 and TRBJ2-5; 8 bases match TRBD1. CDR1 and CDR2 (germline): MNHNS, SASEGT. Trimming cost V 5 bases and J 5 bases; bases outside gene matches: 7. This CDR3 spans 14 amino acids. CDR3 DNA: TGTGCCAGCAGTCCTCAGGGGGCGCGGGAGACCCAGTACTTC. Its translation is CASSPQGARETQYF.

This clonotype was picked up a small number of times. The genes are TRBV20-1 and TRBJ2-4, with a weak D call TRBD1 (6 bases). This CDR3 is 14 amino acids long. Germline values: CDR1 DFQATT, CDR2 SNEGSKA (reference sequence). Trimming took off 6 bases at V and 0 bases at J, with 12 bases between the two ends. The CDR3 nucleotides read TGCAGTGCCCCCGGACAGCTAGCCAAAAACATTCAGTACTTC. It codes for CSAPGQLAKNIQYF.

The chain combines TRBV4-1 with TRBJ2-7; 14 bases line up with TRBD2. This CDR3 comprises 15 residues. From germline, CDR1 is MGHRA and CDR2 YSYEKL. The J segment lost 3 bases and the V segment lost 3 bases, leaving 1 base of the junction unmatched. Here the CDR3 reads CASSHGLAGGYEQYF. In DNA, the CDR3 is TGCGCCAGCAGCCATGGACTAGCGGGAGGCTACGAGCAGTACTTC.

This clonotype showed up many times. The V and J genes are TRBV20-1 and TRBJ2-7; TRBD1 matches 7 bases. The V and J ends lost 5 bases and 1 base, in that order; junction bases with no gene match: 2. Germline CDR1 reads DFQATT; CDR2 reads SNEGSKA (reference sequence). The CDR3 contains 12 residues. CDR3 DNA sequence: TGCAGTGCTGACAGGGATTCCTACGAGCAGTACTTC. Translating it yields CSADRDSYEQYF.

This clonotype was seen a few times. V usage is TRBV12-3 or TRBV12-4 and J usage is TRBJ2-1; tentatively, D is TRBD2 (5 bases). The V and J ends lost 5 bases and 3 bases respectively, with 14 bases between them. This CDR3 region has 15 residues. The CDR3 nucleotides read TGTGCCAGCAGTCCCCCTCAGCGGATCTACAATGAGCAGTTCTTC. Translation gives CASSPPQRIYNEQFF.

V is TRBV4-2 and J is TRBJ2-1, with D perhaps TRBD2 (5 bases). Germline V gene lookup returns CDR1 LGHNA and CDR2 YNFKEQ. The CDR3 contains 14 residues. V shed 6 bases and J shed 7 bases, with 16 bases lying between them. CDR3 DNA: TGTGCCAGCAGACGAAGGGAAACTAGTAATGAGCAGTTCTTC. Translation: CASRRRETSNEQFF.

In its sample, this clonotype was seen a few times. The rearrangement joins TRBV6-5 to TRBJ2-1; a weak D match, TRBD2 (6 bases). Per the germline V gene, CDR1 is MNHEY and CDR2 is SVGAGI. The CDR3 has 15 residues. V gave up 2 bases and J gave up 10 bases, with 18 bases separating them. CDR3 coding DNA: TGTGCCAGCAGTTACCGCCCCCCAGGTCTAGCGGAGCAGTTCTTC. Translating gives CASSYRPPGLAEQFF.

CDR3 nucleotide sequence: TGCGCCAGCAGACCCCCTGGATCGTTAAAGGGGGATACGCAGTATTTT. It specifies CASRPPGSLKGDTQYF. The chain is built from TRBV5-1 and TRBJ2-3; D may be TRBD1 (5 bases). The CDR3 extends over 16 amino acids. Germline values: CDR1 SGHRS, CDR2 YFSETQ. Trimming removed 5 bases at V and 6 bases at J, with 22 bases between.

The gene calls are TRBV20-1 and TRBJ2-3, with 13 bases aligning to TRBD2. With V trimmed by 5 bases and J by 2 bases, 22 bases remained unmatched. Per germline, CDR1 DFQATT and CDR2 SNEGSKA (reference sequence). The CDR3 spans 21 residues. CDR3 DNA sequence: TGCAGTGCTTCCCCACTTGGGGGCCTCGACGGGACTAGCGGGAACACAGATACGCAGTATTTT. Amino acids: CSASPLGGLDGTSGNTDTQYF.

This clonotype was detected ten times or more. The J gene is TRBJ2-2, the V gene TRBV29-1; D gene uncertain. The CDR3 contains 14 residues. CDR1 is SQVTM and CDR2 is ANQGSEA in the germline V gene. V was trimmed by 3 bases and J by 5 bases, leaving 13 bases between them. The CDR3 DNA reads TGCAGCGTTGAGTCCACACGGACGACCGGGGAGCTGTTTTTT. Translated, it gives CSVESTRTTGELFF.

The chain uses TRBV4-1 and TRBJ1-2, with 9 bases fitting TRBD1. V lost 1 base to trimming and J lost 7 bases; unmatched junction nucleotides: 7. The CDR3 has 15 amino acids. Germline-derived CDR1 and CDR2 are MGHRA and YSYEKL. The DNA of the CDR3 is TGCGCCAGCAGCCAAGGCCCCACAGGGGGCAGTGGCTACACCTTC. It specifies CASSQGPTGGSGYTF.

This clonotype was found a few times. This rearrangement joins TRBV18 to TRBJ2-1, with TRBD1 matching 8 bases. V dropped 3 bases and J dropped 4; count of bases not matched to a gene: 2. The CDR3 has 14 residues. Looked up from germline, CDR1 is KGHSH and CDR2 is LQKENI. The CDR3 spells CASSPGQVYNEQFF. CDR3 sequence (DNA): TGTGCCAGCTCACCGGGACAGGTGTACAATGAGCAGTTCTTC.

This clonotype was detected a few times. V and J are TRBV10-3 and TRBJ2-7; tentatively, D is TRBD1 (6 bases). The CDR3 totals 14 residues. Trimming removed 6 bases from V and 4 bases from J, with 16 bases in between. Per the germline V gene, CDR1 is ENHRY and CDR2 is SYGVKD. The CDR3: CAIRASVGAYEQYF. CDR3 bases: TGTGCCATCAGGGCTAGTGTGGGGGCGTACGAGCAGTACTTC.

J is TRBJ2-7 and V is TRBV28; TRBD2 matches at 11 bases. There are 14 residues in the CDR3. The junction had 2 bases not matched to a gene; V was cut back by 5 bases and J by 2 bases. CDR1 is MDHEN, CDR2 SYDVKM, per germline. CDR3 loop: CASSIAGGPYEQYF. For the CDR3, the DNA is TGTGCCAGCAGTATAGCGGGAGGGCCCTACGAGCAGTACTTC.

This clonotype was detected only a few times. Written as DNA, the CDR3 is TGTGCCACCAGCATACCCGGGCAGGGTTCCTACGAGCAGTACTTC. It translates to CATSIPGQGSYEQYF. The chain is built from TRBV15 and TRBJ2-7; D is possibly TRBD1 (5 bases). The germline V gene encodes CDR1 LNHNV and CDR2 YYDKDF (reference sequence). This CDR3 spans 15 amino acids. V was shortened by 4 bases and J by 1 base, with 14 bases between the two germline ends. Drawing the rest from reference TRBV15 and TRBJ2-7, the complete variable domain is DAMVIQNPRYQVTQFGKPVTLSCSQTLNHNVMYWYQQKSSQAPKLLFHYYDKDFNNEADTPDNFQSRRPNTSFCFLDIRSPGLGDTAMYLCATSIPGQGSYEQYFGPGTRLTVT.

At least ten counts were recorded for this clonotype. The rearrangement links TRBV4-2 to TRBJ2-1; D remains unclear. The germline V and J ends were trimmed by 4 bases and 0 bases, with 16 bases remaining between them. The CDR3 runs 17 residues. Germline-derived CDR1 and CDR2 are LGHNA and YNFKEQ. CDR3 sequence: CASSPLPTTSSYNEQFF. Here the CDR3 DNA reads TGTGCCAGCAGCCCACTGCCGACGACGAGCTCCTACAATGAGCAGTTCTTC.

V and J are TRBV20-1 and TRBJ1-6; no reliable D call. Germline CDR1 DFQATT, CDR2 SNEGSKA (reference sequence). The length of the CDR3 is 13 residues. Trimming removed 5 bases from V and 8 bases from J, with 13 bases in between. The CDR3 nucleotides read TGCAGTGCTTTATCTGGGGAGGATTCACCCCTCCACTTT. Its translation is CSALSGEDSPLHF.

This clonotype was counted a few times. The CDR3 loop reads CASSQEWLSSYNEQFF. In DNA form, the CDR3 reads TGCGCCAGCAGCCAAGAGTGGCTAAGCTCCTACAATGAGCAGTTCTTC. This chain connects TRBV4-3 to TRBJ2-1, with D hard to call. Germline V gives CDR1 LGHNA, CDR2 YSLEER. The CDR3 has 16 amino acids. Trimming shortened V by 0 bases and J by 0 bases, and 9 bases separated the two germline ends.

This clonotype was picked up a small number of times. This chain connects TRBV5-1 to TRBJ2-3, with a weak D call TRBD2 (6 bases). The CDR3 length is 15 residues. Germline V gives CDR1 SGHRS, CDR2 YFSETQ. V shed 0 bases and J shed 5 bases, with 13 bases lying between them. CDR3 DNA sequence: TGCGCCAGCAGCTTGGCCGTCGGGGGTTTAGATACGCAGTATTTT. This codes for CASSLAVGGLDTQYF. Full variable domain (remainder filled in from reference TRBV5-1 and TRBJ2-3): KAGVTQTPRYLIKTRGQQVTLSCSPISGHRSVSWYQQTPGQGLQFLFEYFSETQRNKGNFPGRFSGRQFSNSRSEMNVSTLELGDSALYLCASSLAVGGLDTQYFGPGTRLTVL.

This clonotype was seen a handful of times. V and J are TRBV20-1 and TRBJ1-4, with 7 nucleotides matching TRBD1. Per germline, CDR1 DFQATT and CDR2 SNEGSKA (reference sequence). Unmatched junction bases numbered 8, after V lost 6 bases and J lost 7 bases. This CDR3 comprises 13 residues. CDR3 sequence: CSASDRSGEKLFF. CDR3 nucleotides: TGCAGTGCCTCGGACAGGTCGGGTGAAAAACTGTTTTTT.

This clonotype was found a few times. V is TRBV28 and J is TRBJ2-3; 8 nucleotides line up with TRBD2. The V and J ends lost 5 bases and 2 bases, in that order; junction bases with no gene match: 12. The CDR3 is 17 amino acids. Germline CDR1 reads MDHEN; CDR2 reads SYDVKM. The CDR3 DNA follows: TGTGCCAGCAGTCCCCCCCTGGGACTAGTTACCACAGATACGCAGTATTTT. The encoded protein is CASSPPLGLVTTDTQYF.